Shown below are 8 T cell receptor beta chains from a single sample sequenced in a study of breast tumors, draining lymph nodes, adjacent tissues. Samples came from axillary lymph nodes draining the breast cancer. One entry per CDR3 protein results from TCRdb running MiXCR on the multiplex PCR reads. This sample has 85,000 to 130,000 distinct CDR3 sequences, with 30% found just once. Material: axillary lymph node tissue. Receptors were obtained from a female donor with breast cancer. Some clones in this sample may be carry-over from other donors' samples.

This clonotype has only a few counts. This sequence joins TRBV6-2 or TRBV6-3 and TRBJ2-3; 7 bases agree with TRBD2. The trim removed 6 bases at V and 3 bases at J, leaving 6 bases unmatched. Germline V CDR1 and CDR2: MNHEY, SVGEGT. The CDR3 sequence is 14 residues long. CDR3 sequence: CASRHLGGTDTQYF. The DNA of the CDR3 is TGTGCCAGCAGACACCTCGGGGGGACAGATACGCAGTATTTT.

There are many counts of this clonotype. J is TRBJ2-7 and V is TRBV9; 12 bases match TRBD2. The J segment lost 2 bases and the V segment lost 0 bases, leaving 3 bases of the junction unmatched. Per germline, CDR1 SGDLS and CDR2 YYNGEE. The CDR3 loop spans 16 amino acids. CDR3 amino acids: CASSVESSGRAYEQYF. The CDR3 DNA sequence: TGTGCCAGCAGCGTAGAGTCTAGCGGGAGGGCCTACGAGCAGTACTTC.

The chain combines TRBV29-1 with TRBJ1-6; possibly TRBD1 for D (5 bases). V was cut by 5 bases and J by 13 bases, with 24 bases left in between. Germline-derived CDR1 and CDR2 are SQVTM and ANQGSEA. This CDR3 comprises 15 residues. The CDR3 DNA reads TGCAGCGTTCGGGGGGTGGGGTCTATAATTCACCCCCTCCACTTT. Residues: CSVRGVGSIIHPLHF. Full variable domain (remainder filled in from reference TRBV29-1 and TRBJ1-6): SAVISQKPSRDICQRGTSLTIQCQVDSQVTMMFWYRQQPGQSLTLIATANQGSEATYESGFVIDKFPISRPNLTFSTLTVSNMSPEDSSIYLCSVRGVGSIIHPLHFGNGTRLTVT.

This clonotype was recorded many times. The chain's CDR3 is CASSYWQKPYEQYF. The CDR3 region has the DNA TGTGCCAGCAGCTACTGGCAAAAGCCCTACGAGCAGTACTTC. The chain combines TRBV5-6 with TRBJ2-7; D unresolved. Germline CDR1 is SGHDT and CDR2 is YYEEEE. Trimming shortened V by 3 bases and J by 2 bases, and 12 bases separated the two germline ends. The CDR3 runs to 14 residues.

The rearrangement uses TRBV25-1 and TRBJ2-2; D not resolved. Trimming pared 6 bases from V and 4 bases from J, leaving 6 bases between. Germline V gene data show CDR1 as MGHDK and CDR2 as SYGVNS. This CDR3 spans 12 amino acids. As DNA, the CDR3 is TGTGCCAGCAGGGGAATCACCGGGGAGCTGTTTTTT. The encoded protein is CASRGITGELFF.

Ten or more counts support this clonotype. This may arise from a read error, as a much more abundant clone is one base away. V usage is TRBV20-1 and J usage is TRBJ2-7; D is ambiguous. The CDR3 consists of 12 residues. Per the germline V gene, CDR1 is DFQATT and CDR2 is SNEGSKA (reference sequence). CDR3 sequence reads: CSAFTGSYEPYF. The CDR3 nucleotides are TGCAGTGCATTCACGGGTTCCTACGAGCCGTACTTC.

The rearrangement links TRBV20-1 to TRBJ2-1, with 10 bases identical to TRBD2. The V gene end was trimmed by 4 bases and the J gene end by 9 bases; junction bases not matched to a gene: 6. Germline loops: CDR1 DFQATT, CDR2 SNEGSKA (reference sequence). CDR3 length: 13 residues. The CDR3 sequence: CSAKGTSEVEQFF. In DNA, the CDR3 is TGCAGTGCTAAAGGGACTAGCGAAGTTGAGCAGTTCTTC.

This clonotype occurred many times. The rearrangement links TRBV7-2 to TRBJ2-1; D is possibly TRBD2 (5 bases). The germline CDR1 and CDR2 sequences are SGHTA and FQGNSA. This CDR3 contains 14 residues. Trimming removed 2 bases from V and 4 bases from J, with 9 bases in between. CDR3: CASSLIALYNEQFF. As DNA, the CDR3 is TGTGCCAGCAGCTTAATAGCGCTATACAATGAGCAGTTCTTC. The full variable domain, with the rest looked up from reference TRBV7-2 and TRBJ2-1, is GAGVSQSPSNKVTEKGKDVELRCDPISGHTALYWYRQSLGQGLEFLIYFQGNSAPDKSGLPSDRFSAERTGGSVSTLTIQRTQQEDSAVYLCASSLIALYNEQFFGPGTRLTVL.